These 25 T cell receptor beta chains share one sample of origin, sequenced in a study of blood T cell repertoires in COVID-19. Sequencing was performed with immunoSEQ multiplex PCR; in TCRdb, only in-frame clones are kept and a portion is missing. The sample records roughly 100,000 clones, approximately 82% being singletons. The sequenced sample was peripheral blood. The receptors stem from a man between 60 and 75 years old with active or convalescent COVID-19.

CDR3 coding DNA: TGTGCCTGGAGACAGGGGGCAGAGTCACCCCTCCACTTT. Its translation is CAWRQGAESPLHF. This chain links TRBV30 with TRBJ1-6; 9 positions match TRBD1. The CDR3 consists of 13 residues. Trimming took 3 bases from V and 10 from J; bases not matched to a gene: 4. Germline CDR1 is GTSNPN and CDR2 is SVGIG (reference sequence).

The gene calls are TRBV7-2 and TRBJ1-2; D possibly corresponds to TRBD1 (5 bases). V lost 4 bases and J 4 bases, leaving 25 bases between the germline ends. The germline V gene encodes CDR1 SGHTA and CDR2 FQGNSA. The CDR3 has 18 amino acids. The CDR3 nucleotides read TGTGCCAGCAGCTGGGCCAAAAATGGTGGGGCGCAGAGCTATGGCTACACCTTC. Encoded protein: CASSWAKNGGAQSYGYTF. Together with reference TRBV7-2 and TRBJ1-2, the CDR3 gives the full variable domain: GAGVSQSPSNKVTEKGKDVELRCDPISGHTALYWYRQSLGQGLEFLIYFQGNSAPDKSGLPSDRFSAERTGGSVSTLTIQRTQQEDSAVYLCASSWAKNGGAQSYGYTFGSGTRLTVV.

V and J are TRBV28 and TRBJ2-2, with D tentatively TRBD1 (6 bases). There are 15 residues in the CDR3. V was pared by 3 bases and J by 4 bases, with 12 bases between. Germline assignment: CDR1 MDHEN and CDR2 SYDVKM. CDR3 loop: CASSFPDRLTGELFF. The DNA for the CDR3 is TGTGCCAGCAGTTTCCCGGACAGACTCACCGGGGAGCTGTTTTTT.

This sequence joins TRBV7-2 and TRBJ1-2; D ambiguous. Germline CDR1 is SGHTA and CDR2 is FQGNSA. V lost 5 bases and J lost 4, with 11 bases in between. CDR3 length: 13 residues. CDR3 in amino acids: CASSPGVVYGYTF. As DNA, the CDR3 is TGTGCCAGCAGCCCCGGGGTGGTCTATGGCTACACCTTC.

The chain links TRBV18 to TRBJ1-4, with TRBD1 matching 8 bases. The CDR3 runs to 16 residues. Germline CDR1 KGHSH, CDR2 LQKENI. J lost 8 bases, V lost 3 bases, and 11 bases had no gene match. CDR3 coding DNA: TGTGCCAGCTCACCGAATGGACAGGGAGGGCAGGAAAAACTGTTTTTT. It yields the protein CASSPNGQGGQEKLFF.

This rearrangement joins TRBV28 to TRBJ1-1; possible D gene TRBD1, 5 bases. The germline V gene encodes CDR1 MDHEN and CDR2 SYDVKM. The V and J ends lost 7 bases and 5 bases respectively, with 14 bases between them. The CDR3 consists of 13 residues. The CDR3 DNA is TGTGCCAGCATAACGGGGGGATGGACTGAAGCTTTCTTT. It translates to CASITGGWTEAFF. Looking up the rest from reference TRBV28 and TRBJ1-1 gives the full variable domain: DVKVTQSSRYLVKRTGEKVFLECVQDMDHENMFWYRQDPGLGLRLIYFSYDVKMKEKGDIPEGYSVSREKKERFSLILESASTNQTSMYLCASITGGWTEAFFGQGTRLTVV.

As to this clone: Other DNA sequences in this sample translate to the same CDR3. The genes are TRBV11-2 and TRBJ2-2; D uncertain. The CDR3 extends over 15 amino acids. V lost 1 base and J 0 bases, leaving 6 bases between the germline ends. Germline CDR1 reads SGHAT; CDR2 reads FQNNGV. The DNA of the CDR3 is TGTGCCAGCAGCTTAGTGCAGGCGAACACCGGGGAGCTGTTTTTT. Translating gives CASSLVQANTGELFF.

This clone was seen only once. CDR3 residues: CASSYGPLNYGYTF. The CDR3 bases are TGTGCCAGCAGTTACGGGCCCCTGAACTATGGCTACACCTTC. The rearrangement joins TRBV6-5 to TRBJ1-2; D gene ambiguous. Trimming took off 2 bases at V and 2 bases at J, with 9 bases between the two ends. Germline lookup yields CDR1 MNHEY and CDR2 SVGAGI. This CDR3 comprises 14 residues.

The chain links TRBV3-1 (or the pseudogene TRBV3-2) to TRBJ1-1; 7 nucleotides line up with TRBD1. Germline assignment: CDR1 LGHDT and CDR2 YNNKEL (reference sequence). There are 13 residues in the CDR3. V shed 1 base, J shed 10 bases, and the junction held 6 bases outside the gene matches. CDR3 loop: CASSQGPHRGAFF. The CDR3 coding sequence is TGTGCCAGCAGCCAAGGTCCTCACAGGGGAGCTTTCTTT.

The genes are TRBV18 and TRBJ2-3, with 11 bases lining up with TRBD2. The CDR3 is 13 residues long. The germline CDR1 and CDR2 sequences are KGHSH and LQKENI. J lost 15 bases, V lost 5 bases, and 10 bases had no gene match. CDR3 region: CASSAGLAEGIYF. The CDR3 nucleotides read TGTGCCAGCTCAGCGGGACTAGCGGAGGGCATCTATTTT.

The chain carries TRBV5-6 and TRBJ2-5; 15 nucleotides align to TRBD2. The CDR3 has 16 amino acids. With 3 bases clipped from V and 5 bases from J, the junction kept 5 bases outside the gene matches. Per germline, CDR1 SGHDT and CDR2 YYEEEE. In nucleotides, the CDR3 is TGTGCCAGCAGCTACGGACTAGCGGGAGGGCGGGAGACCCAGTACTTC. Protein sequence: CASSYGLAGGRETQYF. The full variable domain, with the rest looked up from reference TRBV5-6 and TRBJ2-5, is DAGVTQSPTHLIKTRGQQVTLRCSPKSGHDTVSWYQQALGQGPQFIFQYYEEEERQRGNFPDRFSGHQFPNYSSELNVNALLLGDSALYLCASSYGLAGGRETQYFGPGTRLLVL.

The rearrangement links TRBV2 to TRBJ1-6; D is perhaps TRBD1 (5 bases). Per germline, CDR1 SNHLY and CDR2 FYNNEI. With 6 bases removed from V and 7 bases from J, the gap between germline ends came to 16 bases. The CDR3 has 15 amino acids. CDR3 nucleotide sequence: TGTGCCAGCAGGGGAACAGGCCTCACCAATTCACCCCTCCACTTT. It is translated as CASRGTGLTNSPLHF. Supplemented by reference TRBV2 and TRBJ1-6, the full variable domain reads EPEVTQTPSHQVTQMGQEVILRCVPISNHLYFYWYRQILGQKVEFLVSFYNNEISEKSEIFDDQFSVERPDGSNFTLKIRSTKLEDSAMYFCASRGTGLTNSPLHFGNGTRLTVT.

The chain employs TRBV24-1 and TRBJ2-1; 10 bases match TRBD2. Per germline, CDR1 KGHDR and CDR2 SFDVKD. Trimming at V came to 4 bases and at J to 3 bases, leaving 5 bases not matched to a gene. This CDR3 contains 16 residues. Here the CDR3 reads CATSDPAGGFYNEQFF. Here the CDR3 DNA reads TGTGCCACCAGTGACCCAGCGGGAGGGTTCTACAATGAGCAGTTCTTC.

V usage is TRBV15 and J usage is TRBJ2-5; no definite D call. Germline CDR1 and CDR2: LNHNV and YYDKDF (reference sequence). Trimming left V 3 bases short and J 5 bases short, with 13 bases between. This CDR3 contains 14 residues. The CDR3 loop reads CATSRAAHLETQYF. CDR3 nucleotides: TGTGCCACCAGCAGGGCGGCGCATCTGGAGACCCAGTACTTC. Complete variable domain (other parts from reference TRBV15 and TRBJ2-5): DAMVIQNPRYQVTQFGKPVTLSCSQTLNHNVMYWYQQKSSQAPKLLFHYYDKDFNNEADTPDNFQSRRPNTSFCFLDIRSPGLGDTAMYLCATSRAAHLETQYFGPGTRLLVL.

CDR3 nucleotide sequence: TGCAGCGTTGAAGCCGGGACAGGGGGAACCTACGAGCAGTACTTC. Amino acid sequence: CSVEAGTGGTYEQYF. The V call is TRBV29-1, the J call TRBJ2-7; 11 nucleotides match TRBD1. This CDR3 has 15 residues. J gave up 2 bases and V 1 base, and 4 bases lay outside the gene matches. The germline gives CDR1 SQVTM, CDR2 ANQGSEA.

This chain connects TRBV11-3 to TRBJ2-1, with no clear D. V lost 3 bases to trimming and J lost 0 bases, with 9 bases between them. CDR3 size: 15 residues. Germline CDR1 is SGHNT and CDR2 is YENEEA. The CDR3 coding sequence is TGTGCCAGCAGCTTCCGCAAGAGCTCCTACAATGAGCAGTTCTTC. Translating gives CASSFRKSSYNEQFF.

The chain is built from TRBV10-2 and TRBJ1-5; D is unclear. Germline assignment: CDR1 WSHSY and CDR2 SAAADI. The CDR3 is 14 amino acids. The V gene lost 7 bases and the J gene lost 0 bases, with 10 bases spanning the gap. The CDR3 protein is CASKEDYSNQPQHF. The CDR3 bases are TGCGCCAGCAAGGAGGATTATAGCAATCAGCCCCAGCATTTT.

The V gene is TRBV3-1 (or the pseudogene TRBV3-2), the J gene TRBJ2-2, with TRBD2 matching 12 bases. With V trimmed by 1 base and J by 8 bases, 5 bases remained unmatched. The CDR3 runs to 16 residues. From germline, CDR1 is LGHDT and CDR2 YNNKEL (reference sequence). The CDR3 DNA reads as TGTGCCAGCAGCCAAGGACTAGCGGGAGTTGGAGGGGAGCTGTTTTTT. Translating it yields CASSQGLAGVGGELFF.

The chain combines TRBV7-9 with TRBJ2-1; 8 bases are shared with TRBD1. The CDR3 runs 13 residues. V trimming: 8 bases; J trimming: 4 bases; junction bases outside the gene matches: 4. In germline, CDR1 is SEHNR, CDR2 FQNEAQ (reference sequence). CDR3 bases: TGTGCCAGCCGGGGACAGGCTTACAATGAGCAGTTCTTC. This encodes CASRGQAYNEQFF.

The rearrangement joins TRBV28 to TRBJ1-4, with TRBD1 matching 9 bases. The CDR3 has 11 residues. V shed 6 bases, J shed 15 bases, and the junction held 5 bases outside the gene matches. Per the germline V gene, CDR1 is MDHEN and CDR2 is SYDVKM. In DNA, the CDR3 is TGTGCCAGCAGCCACCGGGACAGGGTGTTTTTT. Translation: CASSHRDRVFF.

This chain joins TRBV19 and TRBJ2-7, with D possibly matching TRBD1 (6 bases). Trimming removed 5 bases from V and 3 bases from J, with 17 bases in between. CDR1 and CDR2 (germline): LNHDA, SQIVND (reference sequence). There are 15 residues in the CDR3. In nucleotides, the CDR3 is TGTGCCAGTAGTGAACCGGGACAATTTAGCTACGAGCAGTACTTC. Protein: CASSEPGQFSYEQYF.

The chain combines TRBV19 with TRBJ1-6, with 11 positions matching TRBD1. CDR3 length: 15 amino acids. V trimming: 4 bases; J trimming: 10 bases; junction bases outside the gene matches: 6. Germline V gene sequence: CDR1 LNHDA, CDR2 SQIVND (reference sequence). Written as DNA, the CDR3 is TGTGCCAGTAGTAGAAGGACAGGGGGCCAATCACCCCTCCACTTT. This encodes CASSRRTGGQSPLHF.

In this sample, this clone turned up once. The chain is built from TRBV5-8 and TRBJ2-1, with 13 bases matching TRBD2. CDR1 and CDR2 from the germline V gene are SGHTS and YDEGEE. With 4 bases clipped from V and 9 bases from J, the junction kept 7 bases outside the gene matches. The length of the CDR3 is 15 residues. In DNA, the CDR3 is TGTGCCAGCAGCCTGGGACTAGCGGGATCTAGTGAGCAGTTCTTC. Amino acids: CASSLGLAGSSEQFF.

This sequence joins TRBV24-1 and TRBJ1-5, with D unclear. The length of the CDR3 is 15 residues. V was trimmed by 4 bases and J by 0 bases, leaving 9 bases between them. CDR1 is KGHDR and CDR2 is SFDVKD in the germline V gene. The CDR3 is CATSDSGYSNQPQHF. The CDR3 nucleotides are TGTGCCACCAGTGACTCGGGATATAGCAATCAGCCCCAGCATTTT.

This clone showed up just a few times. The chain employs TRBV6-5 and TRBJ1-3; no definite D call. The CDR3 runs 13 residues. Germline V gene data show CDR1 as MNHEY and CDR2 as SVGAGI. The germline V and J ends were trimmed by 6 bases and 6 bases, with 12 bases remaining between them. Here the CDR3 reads CASSPTTQNTIYF. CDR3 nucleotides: TGTGCCAGCAGCCCCACTACACAAAACACCATATATTTT.